Shown below are 20 T cell receptor beta chains from a single sample sequenced in a study of human T cells and chemical hapten exposure. The time point denotes: patch test 2, 6 weeks after DPC sensitization. As to treatment: therapeutic diphenylcyclopropenone sensitization with weekly scalp DPC. MiXCR, run by TCRdb on the RACE reads, gives a single entry per CDR3 protein. Of about 41,000 distinct CDR3 sequences listed, about 3% are singletons. The sequencing here drew on whole blood, taken in connection with sensitization to the hapten diphenylcyclopropenone (DPC). These receptors came from a middle-aged man with alopecia areata. Some clones in this sample may be carry-over from other donors' samples.

The V call is TRBV5-1, the J call TRBJ1-1; 10 bases align to TRBD1. V lost 2 bases to trimming and J lost 4 bases; unmatched junction nucleotides: 5. CDR1 is SGHRS, CDR2 YFSETQ, per germline. The CDR3 loop spans 15 amino acids. Written as DNA, the CDR3 is TGCGCCAGCAGCTTCGACAGGGGGCAAAGCACTGAAGCTTTCTTT. Protein sequence: CASSFDRGQSTEAFF.

This clonotype was picked up many times. The chain recombines TRBV6-5 with TRBJ1-1; 8 bases agree with TRBD1. The CDR3 contains 13 residues. V was pared by 10 bases and J by 1 base, with 5 bases of the junction left unmatched. Germline CDR1 MNHEY, CDR2 SVGAGI. The chain's CDR3 is CATRGQGNTEAFF. CDR3 in DNA: TGTGCCACCAGAGGACAGGGGAACACTGAAGCTTTCTTT.

In its sample, this clonotype was seen many times. The chain combines TRBV19 with TRBJ2-7; no reliable D call. V was shortened by 0 bases and J by 3 bases, with 12 bases between the two germline ends. The CDR3 loop spans 15 amino acids. Germline V gives CDR1 LNHDA, CDR2 SQIVND (reference sequence). The DNA for the CDR3 is TGTGCCAGTAGTATAGAAGGGCACGGTTACTACGAGCAGTACTTC. It yields the protein CASSIEGHGYYEQYF.

This clonotype was observed many times. Here the CDR3 DNA reads TGTGCCAGCAGCCACGGAGGCAGCGATCGGGGCTACACCTTC. Translating it yields CASSHGGSDRGYTF. The V and J genes are TRBV5-4 and TRBJ1-2; no reliable D call. The CDR3 extends over 14 amino acids. The germline CDR1 and CDR2 sequences are SGHNT and YYREEE (reference sequence). V shed 4 bases and J shed 8 bases, with 18 bases lying between them.

At least ten counts were recorded for this clonotype. J is TRBJ2-3 and V is TRBV20-1; D call uncertain. In germline, CDR1 is DFQATT, CDR2 SNEGSKA (reference sequence). The length of the CDR3 is 14 residues. Between the trimmed V and J ends, which lost 7 bases and 5 bases, there was a span of 19 bases. The CDR3 sequence is CSGSTSRAGDTQYF. The DNA for the CDR3 is TGCAGTGGATCGACTTCCCGAGCTGGAGATACGCAGTATTTT.

This chain connects TRBV6-6 to TRBJ1-6; perhaps TRBD1 as D (5 bases). The germline V gene encodes CDR1 MNHNY and CDR2 SVGAGI (reference sequence). This CDR3 is 17 amino acids long. Deletions cut 0 bases from V and 15 bases from J, with 24 bases between. In DNA, the CDR3 is TGTGCCAGCAGTTACTCGAGACCGGAGGGGCCCTATTTACACCTCCACTTT. This translates into CASSYSRPEGPYLHLHF.

This clonotype was observed at least ten times. The chain joins TRBV6-5 to TRBJ2-7; TRBD2 matches at 9 bases. The length of the CDR3 is 16 residues. With 3 bases clipped from V and 0 bases from J, the junction kept 6 bases outside the gene matches. Germline V gene data show CDR1 as MNHEY and CDR2 as SVGAGI. CDR3 DNA: TGTGCCAGCAGTTATGTTAGTAGCGGGAGCTCCTACGAGCAGTACTTC. This codes for CASSYVSSGSSYEQYF.

This rearrangement joins TRBV5-4 to TRBJ2-6; the D gene could be TRBD1 or TRBD2 (5 bases each). The CDR3 extends over 17 amino acids. V lost 0 bases and J lost 4, with 14 bases in between. CDR1 is SGHNT and CDR2 is YYREEE in the germline V gene (reference sequence). CDR3 region: CASSLGGVGAGANVLTF. DNA for the CDR3: TGTGCCAGCAGCTTGGGGGGAGTAGGGGCCGGGGCCAACGTCCTGACTTTC.

In this sample, this clonotype turned up many times. The chain combines TRBV30 with TRBJ2-1; TRBD1 aligns across 8 bases. V shed 2 bases and J 6 bases; nucleotides not matched to a gene: 12. This CDR3 has 16 amino acids. CDR1 and CDR2 (germline): GTSNPN, SVGIG (reference sequence). Here the CDR3 DNA reads TGTGCCTGGAGTAGAGCTGGGACAGGCCTTTCCAATGAGCAGTTCTTC. Translated: CAWSRAGTGLSNEQFF.

This clonotype was observed at least ten times. The genes are TRBV12-3 or TRBV12-4 and TRBJ2-7, with 10 positions matching TRBD1. CDR3 length: 14 amino acids. With 6 bases clipped from V and 1 base from J, the junction kept 3 bases outside the gene matches. CDR3 protein: CASSRQGASYEQYF. CDR3 bases: TGTGCCAGCAGCCGACAGGGGGCGTCCTACGAGCAGTACTTC.

On this clonotype itself: Since a much larger clone is just one base distant, this may be a read error. The gene calls are TRBV5-4 and TRBJ2-7; D is unclear. The CDR3 is 14 residues long. Trimming pared 2 bases from V and 4 bases from J, leaving 13 bases between. Germline CDR1 is SGHNT and CDR2 is YYREEE (reference sequence). CDR3 amino acids: CASSLGVNAYEQYF. CDR3 DNA sequence: TGTGCCAGCAGCTTAGGCGTGAACGCATACGAGCAGTACTTC.

The table lists this clonotype with a few counts. This chain links TRBV3-1 with TRBJ1-4, with TRBD1 matching 8 bases. From germline, CDR1 is LGHDT and CDR2 YNNKEL (reference sequence). J was trimmed by 4 bases and V by 3 bases; bases with no gene match: 4. This CDR3 has 15 residues. The CDR3 DNA reads TGTGCCAGCAGCCAGGCAGGGGGCGTTAATGAAAAACTGTTTTTT. Encoded protein: CASSQAGGVNEKLFF.

This clonotype came up many times. The rearrangement links TRBV28 to TRBJ1-5; D may be TRBD1 (5 bases). Germline CDR1 MDHEN, CDR2 SYDVKM. The V and J ends lost 7 bases and 7 bases respectively, with 23 bases between them. CDR3 length: 16 residues. CDR3 nucleotide sequence: TGTGCCAGCACCCCGGGGTGGGGCAGGGTTGACCAGCCCCAGCATTTT. Translating gives CASTPGWGRVDQPQHF.

This clonotype was seen ten or more times. The CDR3 loop is CASGVSATNEKLFF. The CDR3 DNA is TGTGCCAGCGGCGTGTCAGCAACTAATGAAAAACTGTTTTTT. The V call is TRBV27, the J call TRBJ1-4; D gene ambiguous. V was cut by 8 bases and J by 0 bases, with 10 bases left in between. The CDR3 length is 14 residues. The germline gives CDR1 MNHEY, CDR2 SMNVEV (reference sequence). Using reference TRBV27 and TRBJ1-4 for the parts outside the CDR3, the full variable domain is EAQVTQNPRYLITVTGKKLTVTCSQNMNHEYMSWYRQDPGLGLRQIYYSMNVEVTDKGDVPEGYKVSRKEKRNFPLILESPSPNQTSLYFCASGVSATNEKLFFGSGTQLSVL.

This clonotype showed up many times. The chain links TRBV11-2 to TRBJ2-1, with 13 bases lining up with TRBD2. The CDR3 has 15 residues. Germline V CDR1 and CDR2: SGHAT, FQNNGV. With 7 bases clipped from V and 5 bases from J, the junction kept 5 bases outside the gene matches. CDR3 bases: TGTGCCAGCACTATGGGACTAGCGGGGAACAATGAGCAGTTCTTC. Translated: CASTMGLAGNNEQFF.

This clonotype was recorded many times. The CDR3 loop is CASSQASGVGNQPQHF. CDR3 nucleotide sequence: TGCGCCAGCAGCCAAGCATCAGGGGTTGGCAATCAGCCCCAGCATTTT. J is TRBJ1-5 and V is TRBV4-1; weak D call: TRBD1 (6 bases). The CDR3 covers 16 residues. Germline lookup yields CDR1 MGHRA and CDR2 YSYEKL. The germline V and J ends were trimmed by 1 base and 2 bases, with 12 bases remaining between them.

This clonotype rates as medium-sized. The chain is built from TRBV29-1 and TRBJ2-3, with 11 bases identical to TRBD1. The CDR3 extends over 14 amino acids. Germline V gene lookup returns CDR1 SQVTM and CDR2 ANQGSEA. Trimming at V came to 7 bases and at J to 2 bases, leaving 5 bases not matched to a gene. The CDR3 region is CSARDRGFTDTQYF. CDR3 DNA sequence: TGCAGCGCCAGGGACAGGGGGTTCACAGATACGCAGTATTTT.

This clonotype appeared many times. The chain couples TRBV29-1 to TRBJ2-1; TRBD2 matches at 12 bases. The CDR3 covers 18 residues. After removal of 6 bases from V and 5 bases from J, the junction contained 17 bases not matched to a gene. CDR1 is SQVTM, CDR2 ANQGSEA, per germline. The CDR3 reads CSVHKLTSGSPGNNEQFF. The CDR3, as DNA: TGCAGCGTCCACAAACTGACTAGCGGGAGCCCCGGGAACAATGAGCAGTTCTTC.

Turning to this clonotype: The junction departs from germline at one end; a sequencing error may be responsible. The rearrangement joins TRBV29-1 to TRBJ1-3; 9 bases line up with TRBD1. Germline V gene data show CDR1 as SQVTM and CDR2 as ANQGSEA. CDR3 length: 14 residues. The CDR3 bases are TGCGGCGTAAAGACAGGGGGCTCTGGAAACACCATATATTTT. Translation gives CGVKTGGSGNTIYF.

This clonotype has a count of ten or more. The gene calls are TRBV11-2 and TRBJ2-3; D gene unclear. The CDR3 contains 13 residues. The V gene's germline CDR1 is SGHAT and CDR2 FQNNGV. The V end lost 3 bases, the J end lost 4 bases, and 8 bases lay between the germline ends. CDR3 coding DNA: TGTGCCAGCAGCTTCGGTCCGCCAGATACGCAGTATTTT. The encoded protein is CASSFGPPDTQYF.